This T cell receptor beta chain was captured by sequencing in a study of shared clonotypes between healthy human individuals. Generated by immunoSEQ multiplex PCR, the TCRdb table keeps only in-frame clones and is missing some. The table includes 2 million to 2.5 million clones, just under 95% detected once. This CDR3 spans 16 amino acids. The V gene end was trimmed by 1 base and the J gene end by 5 bases; junction bases not matched to a gene: 5. Germline CDR1 reads LNHNV; CDR2 reads YYDKDF (reference sequence). The receptor comes from a man aged 18 to 29 in good health. Some clones in this sample may be carry-over from other donors' samples. This chain uses TRBV15 with TRBJ2-4; 10 bases fit TRBD2. The specimen was naive CD4+ T cells from PBMCs. Subset indicated: CD45RA+ positively selected. CDR3 residues: CATSRGLAGVENIQYF. CDR3 bases: TGTGCCACCAGCAGAGGGCTAGCGGGAGTTGAAAACATTCAGTACTTC.